Following are 22 T cell receptor beta chains from one sample sequenced in a study of identical twins. TCRdb called the 5' RACE reads again in MiXCR, with one record for every CDR3 protein. The data contain 700,000 or so distinct CDR3 sequences, over 8.5% of them singletons. In addition, the sample was reused for a study of yellow fever vaccine responses in identical twins.

The sample was PBMCs. The receptors originated from a woman between 18 and 29 years old in good health.

This clonotype was recorded a few times. The V call is TRBV4-2, the J call TRBJ2-1; TRBD2 matches at 12 bases. V lost 5 bases, J lost 7 bases, and 21 bases stayed unmatched. Germline values: CDR1 LGHNA, CDR2 YNFKEQ. There are 20 residues in the CDR3. The CDR3 region has the DNA TGTGCCAGCAGCGTTTCCGGGACAGGGGTTACTAGCGGGAGGCAGAATGAGCAGTTCTTC. Encoded protein: CASSVSGTGVTSGRQNEQFF.

This clonotype was seen more than once but under ten times. This chain uses TRBV29-1 with TRBJ1-1; possible D gene TRBD1, 6 bases. Deletions cut 5 bases from V and 1 base from J, with 8 bases between. The CDR3 spans 12 residues. Germline values: CDR1 SQVTM, CDR2 ANQGSEA. The CDR3, as DNA: TGCAGCGTTAAGACAGGGAACACTGAAGCTTTCTTT. Amino acid sequence: CSVKTGNTEAFF.

The chain uses TRBV6-1 and TRBJ2-7, with D possibly matching TRBD1 (7 bases). The CDR3 has 15 residues. Germline CDR1 reads MNHNS; CDR2 reads SASEGT. V was pared by 8 bases and J by 1 base, with 18 bases between. This CDR3 is CASRLYRGGSYEQYF. The CDR3 DNA sequence: TGTGCCAGCCGTCTCTACAGGGGAGGTTCCTACGAGCAGTACTTC.

CDR3 bases: TGTGCCAGCATTAATATAGGTCGAAATGAAAAACTGTTTTTT. Its translation is CASINIGRNEKLFF. The gene calls are TRBV28 and TRBJ1-4, with D unclear. The CDR3 sequence is 14 residues long. The germline gives CDR1 MDHEN, CDR2 SYDVKM. V lost 7 bases and J lost 5, with 14 bases in between. The whole variable domain, filled in from reference TRBV28 and TRBJ1-4, reads DVKVTQSSRYLVKRTGEKVFLECVQDMDHENMFWYRQDPGLGLRLIYFSYDVKMKEKGDIPEGYSVSREKKERFSLILESASTNQTSMYLCASINIGRNEKLFFGSGTQLSVL.

The genes are TRBV3-1 and TRBJ2-2; possibly TRBD1 or TRBD2 for D (5 bases each). CDR1 and CDR2 from the germline V gene are LGHDT and YNNKEL (reference sequence). The length of the CDR3 is 16 residues. V lost 3 bases to trimming and J lost 7 bases, with 18 bases between them. For the CDR3, the DNA is TGTGCCAGCAGCCAGACCGGGACGGGGTTCATCGGGGAGCTGTTTTTT. Translated: CASSQTGTGFIGELFF.

This rearrangement joins TRBV27 to TRBJ2-5; D remains unclear. Trimming cost V 3 bases and J 9 bases, with 14 bases left between them. Germline CDR1 and CDR2: MNHEY and SMNVEV (reference sequence). The CDR3 consists of 13 residues. CDR3: CASSLIIFGAQYF. The CDR3 DNA follows: TGTGCCAGCAGTTTGATTATCTTTGGGGCCCAGTACTTC.

A few counts support this clonotype. This chain joins TRBV29-1 and TRBJ1-2; unclear D gene. The V end was cut by 6 bases, the J end by 6 bases, with 8 bases between. The CDR3 is 10 residues long. CDR1 is SQVTM, CDR2 ANQGSEA, per germline. The CDR3 loop reads CSVNSDGYTF. The CDR3 DNA reads as TGCAGCGTAAACAGCGATGGCTACACCTTC.

The CDR3: CASSQGLGETQYF. The DNA for the CDR3 is TGTGCCAGCAGCCAAGGTCTTGGGGAGACCCAGTACTTC. V is TRBV4-2 and J is TRBJ2-5; D unresolved. Germline V gene data show CDR1 as LGHNA and CDR2 as YNFKEQ. V lost 1 base and J lost 5, with 8 bases in between. The CDR3 loop spans 13 amino acids.

The gene calls are TRBV2 and TRBJ2-3, with a weak D call TRBD1 (6 bases). V was clipped by 8 bases and J by 5 bases, with 23 bases between them. From germline, CDR1 is SNHLY and CDR2 FYNNEI. The CDR3 spans 16 residues. CDR3 loop: CASGGPHGQFVDTQYF. The DNA for the CDR3 is TGTGCCAGCGGCGGGCCTCATGGACAGTTTGTAGATACGCAGTATTTT. Complete variable domain (other parts from reference TRBV2 and TRBJ2-3): EPEVTQTPSHQVTQMGQEVILRCVPISNHLYFYWYRQILGQKVEFLVSFYNNEISEKSEIFDDQFSVERPDGSNFTLKIRSTKLEDSAMYFCASGGPHGQFVDTQYFGPGTRLTVL.

This clonotype has ten or more counts. This chain joins TRBV11-2 and TRBJ2-7, with 7 bases that match TRBD2. Germline V gene lookup returns CDR1 SGHAT and CDR2 FQNNGV. J gave up 2 bases and V 2 bases, and 15 bases lay outside the gene matches. The CDR3 has 18 amino acids. The CDR3 loop reads CASSLRSLAETLPYEQYF. The CDR3 region has the DNA TGTGCCAGCAGCTTAAGGAGTCTAGCGGAGACCTTACCCTACGAGCAGTACTTC.

The rearrangement uses TRBV15 and TRBJ1-2; 11 positions match TRBD1. CDR1 LNHNV and CDR2 YYDKDF come from the germline V gene (reference sequence). This CDR3 has 16 amino acids. Trimming at V came to 3 bases and at J to 3 bases, leaving 6 bases not matched to a gene. For the CDR3, the DNA is TGTGCCACCAGCAGTCTTACGGGACAGGGGGACTATGGCTACACCTTC. Protein product: CATSSLTGQGDYGYTF. The full variable domain, in which reference TRBV15 and TRBJ1-2 provide the parts outside the CDR3, is DAMVIQNPRYQVTQFGKPVTLSCSQTLNHNVMYWYQQKSSQAPKLLFHYYDKDFNNEADTPDNFQSRRPNTSFCFLDIRSPGLGDTAMYLCATSSLTGQGDYGYTFGSGTRLTVV.

The rearrangement uses TRBV7-2 and TRBJ2-4; D uncertain. Between the trimmed V and J ends, which lost 4 bases and 6 bases, there was a span of 4 bases. The CDR3 length is 11 residues. Germline V gives CDR1 SGHTA, CDR2 FQGNSA. The CDR3 region has the DNA TGTGCCAGCAGCTCCCGAAACATTCAGTACTTC. Translation gives CASSSRNIQYF.

V is TRBV9 and J is TRBJ2-2; TRBD1 aligns across 9 bases. Germline V CDR1 and CDR2: SGDLS, YYNGEE. V lost 3 bases, J lost 4 bases, and 7 bases stayed unmatched. CDR3 length: 16 residues. The CDR3 sequence is CASSAQADRGTGELFF. The CDR3 DNA reads TGTGCCAGCAGCGCACAGGCGGACAGGGGCACCGGGGAGCTGTTTTTT.

This clonotype has more than one count but fewer than ten. The J gene is TRBJ1-4, the V gene TRBV20-1, with D possibly TRBD1 on 6 matching bases. The CDR3 totals 13 residues. Looked up from germline, CDR1 is DFQATT and CDR2 is SNEGSKA (reference sequence). Trimming removed 5 bases at V and 8 bases at J, with 15 bases between. In DNA, the CDR3 is TGCAGTGCTTACATGCGGGGGCCGGAAAAACTGTTTTTT. Its protein is CSAYMRGPEKLFF.

In its sample, this clonotype was seen a few times. The gene calls are TRBV12-3 or TRBV12-4 and TRBJ1-4, with D hard to call. Trimming pared 3 bases from V and 5 bases from J, leaving 19 bases between. The CDR3 is 17 amino acids. DNA of the CDR3: TGTGCCAGCAGTTTGTCCCCGCTAACCGGGCCGAATGAAAAACTGTTTTTT. This sequence encodes CASSLSPLTGPNEKLFF.

In its sample, this clonotype was seen many times. The chain is built from TRBV15 and TRBJ2-2; 8 bases are shared with TRBD2. CDR1 and CDR2 from the germline V gene are LNHNV and YYDKDF (reference sequence). V shed 0 bases, J shed 6 bases, and the junction held 15 bases outside the gene matches. This CDR3 is built from 19 residues. CDR3 region: CATSRDTGGLEVRPGELFF. The CDR3 DNA reads as TGTGCCACCAGCAGAGATACTGGGGGACTAGAAGTTAGGCCCGGGGAGCTGTTTTTT.

The sample holds many counts of this clonotype. V usage is TRBV7-9 and J usage is TRBJ2-5, with 8 bases lining up with TRBD1. The CDR3 covers 15 residues. Losses at the gene ends were 3 bases for V and 3 bases for J; bases not matched to a gene: 6. In germline, CDR1 is SEHNR, CDR2 FQNEAQ (reference sequence). The CDR3 region has the DNA TGTGCCAGCAGCTTTGGCAGGGGGCAAAAAGAGACCCAGTACTTC. Translating it yields CASSFGRGQKETQYF.

This chain links TRBV5-1 with TRBJ2-3, with 7 bases lining up with TRBD1. The CDR3 covers 14 residues. V gave up 5 bases and J gave up 2 bases; unmatched junction bases: 5. The germline V gene encodes CDR1 SGHRS and CDR2 YFSETQ. The CDR3 reads CASRSGTDTDTQYF. DNA for the CDR3: TGCGCCAGCAGATCCGGGACAGACACAGATACGCAGTATTTT.

Comment on this clonotype: One junction end does not reproduce the germline sequence, and a read error may be involved. The chain uses TRBV7-2 and TRBJ2-1; 13 bases are shared with TRBD2. This CDR3 is built from 14 residues. Germline-derived CDR1 and CDR2 are SGHTA and FQGNSA. The CDR3 nucleotides read TGTGCCAGCAGCTTAGGCGGACTAGCGGGGGAGGCGGTCTTC. This gives the protein CASSLGGLAGEAVF. Together with reference TRBV7-2 and TRBJ2-1, the CDR3 gives the full variable domain: GAGVSQSPSNKVTEKGKDVELRCDPISGHTALYWYRQSLGQGLEFLIYFQGNSAPDKSGLPSDRFSAERTGGSVSTLTIQRTQQEDSAVYLCASSLGGLAGEAVFGPGTRLTVL.

This clonotype was seen a handful of times. The chain carries TRBV20-1 and TRBJ2-7; D is ambiguous. Germline CDR1 DFQATT, CDR2 SNEGSKA (reference sequence). The germline V and J ends were trimmed by 3 bases and 5 bases, with 11 bases remaining between them. This CDR3 contains 12 residues. CDR3 amino acids: CSARLAPDEQYF. The DNA for the CDR3 is TGCAGTGCTAGGTTGGCCCCTGACGAGCAGTACTTC.

The V call is TRBV20-1, the J call TRBJ2-7; D unclear. The CDR3 consists of 13 residues. Germline CDR1 and CDR2: DFQATT and SNEGSKA (reference sequence). V was clipped by 0 bases and J by 3 bases, with 9 bases between them. CDR3 nucleotide sequence: TGCAGTGCTAGAGATCCAGGCGACTACGAGCAGTACTTC. It yields the protein CSARDPGDYEQYF.

The chain carries TRBV20-1 and TRBJ2-1, with 10 positions matching TRBD2. This CDR3 is 15 amino acids long. Per the germline V gene, CDR1 is DFQATT and CDR2 is SNEGSKA (reference sequence). The J segment lost 8 bases and the V segment lost 1 base, leaving 8 bases of the junction unmatched. The CDR3 DNA follows: TGCAGTGCTAGAGCTTGGAATAGCGGGAGGTATGAGCAGTTCTTC. This sequence encodes CSARAWNSGRYEQFF.